This entry lists 9 T cell receptor beta chains sequenced from one sample in a study of lymphopenia after photon versus proton radiotherapy. The table came from immunoSEQ multiplex PCR; TCRdb's copy has only in-frame clones and leaves some out. This table holds under 75,000 clones, around 92% found once. The material sequenced was peripheral blood, taken from a patient treated with photon-based radiotherapy. The receptors originated from a woman between 40 and 50 years old with cholangiocarcinoma.

This rearrangement joins TRBV7-3 to TRBJ2-1; TRBD1 is a possible D gene (5 bases). With 2 bases removed from V and 0 bases from J, the gap between germline ends came to 8 bases. The germline CDR1 and CDR2 sequences are SGHTA and FQGTGA. CDR3 size: 15 residues. The CDR3 sequence: CASSLSQGSYNEQFF. The CDR3 DNA reads TGTGCCAGCAGCTTATCCCAGGGCTCCTACAATGAGCAGTTCTTC.

The chain links TRBV27 to TRBJ1-1; 8 bases fit TRBD1. Looked up from germline, CDR1 is MNHEY and CDR2 is SMNVEV (reference sequence). After removal of 5 bases from V and 11 bases from J, the junction contained 7 bases not matched to a gene. The CDR3 contains 12 residues. The CDR3 here is CASSPGGLRAFF. For the CDR3, the DNA is TGTGCCAGCAGTCCAGGGGGCCTCAGGGCTTTCTTT.

V usage is TRBV9 and J usage is TRBJ2-2; TRBD1 matches at 12 bases. J gave up 5 bases and V 3 bases, and 17 bases lay outside the gene matches. CDR3 length: 20 residues. The V gene's germline CDR1 is SGDLS and CDR2 YYNGEE. CDR3 loop: CASSGSRDRGRPQGTGELFF. The CDR3 region has the DNA TGTGCCAGCAGCGGAAGCAGGGACAGGGGGCGCCCCCAGGGGACCGGGGAGCTGTTTTTT.

The chain couples TRBV28 to TRBJ2-6; D gene unclear. This CDR3 is built from 17 residues. V lost 3 bases and J 0 bases, leaving 12 bases between the germline ends. CDR1 and CDR2 from the germline V gene are MDHEN and SYDVKM. CDR3 nucleotides: TGTGCCAGCAGTTTCAGCCGAACGGGCTCTGGGGCCAACGTCCTGACTTTC. This translates into CASSFSRTGSGANVLTF.

The chain uses TRBV9 and TRBJ1-3, with a tentative D call TRBD1 (6 bases). The germline V gene encodes CDR1 SGDLS and CDR2 YYNGEE. The CDR3 is made up of 15 amino acids. The ends were cut back, 0 bases at V and 1 base at J, with 8 bases in the middle. CDR3 sequence reads: CASSVGGQSGNTIYF. As DNA, the CDR3 is TGTGCCAGCAGCGTAGGGGGGCAATCTGGAAACACCATATATTTT.

J is TRBJ2-1 and V is TRBV30, with 8 nucleotides matching TRBD1. Per germline, CDR1 GTSNPN and CDR2 SVGIG (reference sequence). V lost 0 bases and J lost 5; bases outside the gene matches: 6. The CDR3 contains 15 residues. Written as DNA, the CDR3 is TGTGCCTGGAGTGTACGGGACAGGATGAACAATGAGCAGTTCTTC. Protein product: CAWSVRDRMNNEQFF.

This clone was observed once. The rearrangement uses TRBV11-2 and TRBJ2-7; TRBD2 aligns across 7 bases. V was clipped by 5 bases and J by 4 bases; unmatched bases: 11. This CDR3 comprises 15 residues. Germline V gives CDR1 SGHAT, CDR2 FQNNGV. CDR3 sequence (DNA): TGTGCCAGCAGCCAACGACTAGCCGGCCGGTACGAGCAGTACTTC. It yields the protein CASSQRLAGRYEQYF.

The gene calls are TRBV5-1 and TRBJ1-1; D is uncertain. CDR3 length: 13 residues. CDR1 is SGHRS, CDR2 YFSETQ, per germline. V lost 0 bases, J lost 5 bases, and 8 bases lay in between. The CDR3 nucleotides read TGCGCCAGCAGCTTGGGAACCGGGACTGAAGCTTTCTTT. Residues: CASSLGTGTEAFF.

The chain recombines TRBV6-5 with TRBJ2-6; D is possibly TRBD2 (5 bases). The CDR3 spans 14 residues. Trimming took off 8 bases at V and 2 bases at J, with 10 bases between the two ends. Germline V gene data show CDR1 as MNHEY and CDR2 as SVGAGI. CDR3: CASRTSTGANVLTF. In DNA, the CDR3 is TGTGCCAGCCGGACTTCAACTGGGGCCAACGTCCTGACTTTC.